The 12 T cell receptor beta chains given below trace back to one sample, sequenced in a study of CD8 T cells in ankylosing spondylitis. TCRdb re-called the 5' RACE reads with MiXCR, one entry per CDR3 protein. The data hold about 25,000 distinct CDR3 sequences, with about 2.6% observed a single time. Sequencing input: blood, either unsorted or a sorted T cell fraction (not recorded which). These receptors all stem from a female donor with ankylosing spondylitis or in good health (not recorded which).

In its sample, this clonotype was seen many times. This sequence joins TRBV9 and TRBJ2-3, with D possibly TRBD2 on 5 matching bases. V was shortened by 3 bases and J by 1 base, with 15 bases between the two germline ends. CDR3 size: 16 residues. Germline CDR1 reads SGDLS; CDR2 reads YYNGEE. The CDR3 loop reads CASSETTGLRTDTQYF. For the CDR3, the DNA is TGTGCCAGCAGCGAGACTACGGGATTGCGCACAGATACGCAGTATTTT.

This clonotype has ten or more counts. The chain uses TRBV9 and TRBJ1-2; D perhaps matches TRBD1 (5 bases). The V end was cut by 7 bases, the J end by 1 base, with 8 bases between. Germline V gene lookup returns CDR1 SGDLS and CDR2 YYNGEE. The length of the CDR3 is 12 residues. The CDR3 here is CASGQVNYGYTF. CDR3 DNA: TGTGCCAGCGGACAAGTTAACTATGGCTACACCTTC.

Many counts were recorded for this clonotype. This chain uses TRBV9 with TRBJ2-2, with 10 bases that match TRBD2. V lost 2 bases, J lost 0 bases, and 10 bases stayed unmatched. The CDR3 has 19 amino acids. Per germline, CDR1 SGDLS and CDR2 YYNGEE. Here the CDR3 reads CASSVGASGRRANTGELFF. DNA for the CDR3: TGTGCCAGCAGCGTCGGGGCTAGCGGGAGAAGAGCGAACACCGGGGAGCTGTTTTTT.

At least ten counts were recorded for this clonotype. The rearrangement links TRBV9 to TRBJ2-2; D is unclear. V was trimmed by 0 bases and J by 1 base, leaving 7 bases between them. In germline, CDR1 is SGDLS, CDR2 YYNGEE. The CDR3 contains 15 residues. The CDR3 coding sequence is TGTGCCAGCAGCGTAGTTCCGTTGAACACCGGGGAGCTGTTTTTT. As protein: CASSVVPLNTGELFF.

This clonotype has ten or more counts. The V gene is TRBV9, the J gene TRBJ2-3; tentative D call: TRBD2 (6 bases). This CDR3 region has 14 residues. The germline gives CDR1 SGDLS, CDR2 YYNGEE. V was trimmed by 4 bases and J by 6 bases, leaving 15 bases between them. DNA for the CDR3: TGTGCCAGCAGCCCGATGGGGACTGGCGATACGCAGTATTTT. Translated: CASSPMGTGDTQYF.

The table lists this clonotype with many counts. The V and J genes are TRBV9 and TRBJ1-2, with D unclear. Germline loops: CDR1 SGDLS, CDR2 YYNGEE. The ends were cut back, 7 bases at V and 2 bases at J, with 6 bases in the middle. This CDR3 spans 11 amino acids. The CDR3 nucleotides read TGTGCCAGCTCGTCCAACTATGGCTACACCTTC. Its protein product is CASSSNYGYTF.

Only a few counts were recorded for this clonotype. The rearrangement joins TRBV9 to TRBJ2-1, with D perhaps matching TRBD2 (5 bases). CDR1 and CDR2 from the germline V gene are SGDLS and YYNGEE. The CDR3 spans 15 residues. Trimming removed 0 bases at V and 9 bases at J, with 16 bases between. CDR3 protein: CASSVDVGIVPEQFF. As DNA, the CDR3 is TGTGCCAGCAGCGTAGATGTCGGGATTGTTCCTGAGCAGTTCTTC.

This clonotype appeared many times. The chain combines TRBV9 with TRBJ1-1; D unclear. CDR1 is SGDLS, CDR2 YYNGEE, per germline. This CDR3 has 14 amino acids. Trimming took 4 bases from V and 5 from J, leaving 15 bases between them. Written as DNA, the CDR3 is TGTGCCAGCAGCCCGCGTCTTCTTAGTACTGAAGCTTTCTTT. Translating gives CASSPRLLSTEAFF.

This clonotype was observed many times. The CDR3 region is CASSVFTNTEAFF. For the CDR3, the DNA is TGTGCCAGCAGCGTTTTTACGAACACTGAAGCTTTCTTT. This rearrangement joins TRBV9 to TRBJ1-1; no clear D gene. Germline V gene lookup returns CDR1 SGDLS and CDR2 YYNGEE. Between the trimmed V and J ends, which lost 2 bases and 1 base, there was a span of 6 bases. The CDR3 is made up of 13 amino acids.

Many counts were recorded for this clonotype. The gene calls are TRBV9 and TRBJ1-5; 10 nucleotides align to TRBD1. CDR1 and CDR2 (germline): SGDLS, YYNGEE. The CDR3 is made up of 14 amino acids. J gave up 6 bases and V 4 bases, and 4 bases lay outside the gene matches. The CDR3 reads CASSTGQGGQPQHF. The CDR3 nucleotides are TGTGCCAGCAGCACCGGACAGGGGGGTCAGCCCCAGCATTTT.

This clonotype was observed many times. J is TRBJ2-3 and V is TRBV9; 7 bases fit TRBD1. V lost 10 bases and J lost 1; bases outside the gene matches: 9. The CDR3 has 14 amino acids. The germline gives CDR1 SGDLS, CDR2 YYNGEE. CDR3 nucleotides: TGTGCCTCACAGGGGACAGCGGGCACAGATACGCAGTATTTT. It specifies CASQGTAGTDTQYF.

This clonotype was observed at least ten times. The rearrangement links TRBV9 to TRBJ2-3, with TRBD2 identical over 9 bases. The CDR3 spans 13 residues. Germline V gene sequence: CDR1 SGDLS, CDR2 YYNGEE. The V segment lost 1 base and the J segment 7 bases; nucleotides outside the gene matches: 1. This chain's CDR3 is CASSVLAGNTQYF. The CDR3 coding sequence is TGTGCCAGCAGCGTACTAGCGGGGAATACGCAGTATTTT.